A selection of T cell receptor beta chains follows, all from one sample in a study of regulatory T cells in long-lasting Graves disease. TCRdb itself ran the multiplex PCR reads through MiXCR, one entry per CDR3 protein. The sample lists more than 400,000 distinct CDR3 sequences, roughly 15% occurring once. The sample was also reused in another study, on T cells in Graves' hyperthyroidism and ophthalmopathy.

The starting material was peripheral blood mononuclear cells (PBMCs), obtained at new diagnosis, from a patient treated with antithyroid drugs. These TCRs come from a woman aged 25 to 45 with Graves disease. CDR3s include the opening cysteine and the closing phenylalanine or tryptophan. Fields, in order: clone size, J gene, D gene, V gene, CDR3 DNA, CDR3 protein. D genes are given only for firm matches. Clone size is shown for a subset of rows, as once, few, many or a class of expanded clone.

clone_size: few; j_call: TRBJ2-1; d_call: TRBD2; v_call: TRBV11-3; cdr3_nt: TGTGCCAGCAGCTTATCCGGGACTAGCGGGACCCAGGAGCAGTTCTTC; cdr3_aa: CASSLSGTSGTQEQFF
clone_size: few; j_call: TRBJ2-5; d_call: TRBD2; v_call: TRBV5-5; cdr3_nt: TGTGCCAGCAGCTTGAGACTAGCGGGAGGGCCAGGAGAGACCCAGTACTTC; cdr3_aa: CASSLRLAGGPGETQYF
clone_size: .; j_call: TRBJ2-7; d_call: .; v_call: TRBV7-8; cdr3_nt: TGTGCCAGCAGCTTACCAGGGGTGATCTACGAGCAGTACTTC; cdr3_aa: CASSLPGVIYEQYF
clone_size: few; j_call: TRBJ1-5; d_call: .; v_call: TRBV2; cdr3_nt: TGTGCCAGCGGCGACGATCAAATCGGTCAGCCCCAGCATTTT; cdr3_aa: CASGDDQIGQPQHF
clone_size: few; j_call: TRBJ1-5; d_call: .; v_call: TRBV24-1; cdr3_nt: TGTGCCAGCTTTCGTTTGCCTCAGCCCCAGCATTTT; cdr3_aa: CASFRLPQPQHF
clone_size: many; j_call: TRBJ2-7; d_call: .; v_call: TRBV30; cdr3_nt: TGTGCCTGGAGTGGGCCTCTCCAGGGGGAGCAGTACTTC; cdr3_aa: CAWSGPLQGEQYF
clone_size: many; j_call: TRBJ2-3; d_call: TRBD1; v_call: TRBV11-2; cdr3_nt: TGTGCCAGCAGCTTAAAAGGGGGCCGGGGTAGGTGGGATACGCAGTATTTT; cdr3_aa: CASSLKGGRGRWDTQYF
clone_size: few; j_call: TRBJ2-6; d_call: .; v_call: TRBV19; cdr3_nt: TGTGCCAGTAGTATCGGGGCTGGGGCCAACGTCCTGACTTTC; cdr3_aa: CASSIGAGANVLTF
clone_size: many; j_call: TRBJ2-5; d_call: TRBD2; v_call: TRBV7-8; cdr3_nt: TGTGCCAGCAGCTTATTACTAGCGGGAGGGCCGGCCCAGTACTTC; cdr3_aa: CASSLLLAGGPAQYF
clone_size: few; j_call: TRBJ2-3; d_call: .; v_call: TRBV7-9; cdr3_nt: TGTGCCAGCAGCTCTCTAGACACAGATACGCAGTATTTT; cdr3_aa: CASSSLDTDTQYF
clone_size: many; j_call: TRBJ2-7; d_call: .; v_call: TRBV20-1; cdr3_nt: TGCAGTGCTAGAGATTCTCGGGTCGGGTACGAGCAGTACTTC; cdr3_aa: CSARDSRVGYEQYF
clone_size: .; j_call: TRBJ1-5; d_call: TRBD1; v_call: TRBV6-2/TRBV6-3; cdr3_nt: TGTGCCAGCAGTTACCAGACAGGGAATCAGCCCCAGCATTTT; cdr3_aa: CASSYQTGNQPQHF
clone_size: .; j_call: TRBJ2-1; d_call: TRBD2; v_call: TRBV5-4; cdr3_nt: TGTGCCAGCAGCTTCCTACTAGCGCCGAATTACAATGAGCAGTTCTTC; cdr3_aa: CASSFLLAPNYNEQFF
clone_size: .; j_call: TRBJ1-2; d_call: TRBD1; v_call: TRBV6-1; cdr3_nt: TGTGCCAGCAGGCGCCAGGGGGCGTATGGCTACACCTTC; cdr3_aa: CASRRQGAYGYTF
clone_size: few; j_call: TRBJ2-1; d_call: TRBD2; v_call: TRBV27; cdr3_nt: TGTGCCAGCAGTTTGATAGCGGGAGGGCCAATAGTCCTCTTC; cdr3_aa: CASSLIAGGPIVLF
clone_size: many; j_call: TRBJ1-1; d_call: .; v_call: TRBV12-3/TRBV12-4; cdr3_nt: TGTGCCAGCAGTTTAACCGGGCTCAACACTGAAGCTTTCTTT; cdr3_aa: CASSLTGLNTEAFF
clone_size: many; j_call: TRBJ2-1; d_call: TRBD1; v_call: TRBV7-9; cdr3_nt: TGTGCCAGCAGCGAAAACAGGGGTGTAAGCTCCTACAATGAGCAGTTCTTC; cdr3_aa: CASSENRGVSSYNEQFF
clone_size: many; j_call: TRBJ2-7; d_call: TRBD2; v_call: TRBV3-1; cdr3_nt: TGTGCCAGCAGCCAAGGCCCTAGCGGGAGAGGGTACTTC; cdr3_aa: CASSQGPSGRGYF
clone_size: many; j_call: TRBJ2-7; d_call: .; v_call: TRBV20-1; cdr3_nt: TGCAGTGCTAGGGGTCTAGCCGGCGAGCAGTACTTC; cdr3_aa: CSARGLAGEQYF
clone_size: few; j_call: TRBJ2-1; d_call: TRBD2; v_call: TRBV2; cdr3_nt: TGTGCCAGCAGGGGACTAGCTCAGAGCTCCTACAATGAGCAGTTCTTC; cdr3_aa: CASRGLAQSSYNEQFF
clone_size: few; j_call: TRBJ2-1; d_call: TRBD2; v_call: TRBV6-1; cdr3_nt: TGTGCCAGCAGGGGGCTAGCGGCCGGGGATGAGCAGTTCTTC; cdr3_aa: CASRGLAAGDEQFF
clone_size: .; j_call: TRBJ2-1; d_call: .; v_call: TRBV28; cdr3_nt: TGTGCCAGCAGGGAGGGGGGGAGGGATACTGACTACAATGAGCAGTTCTTC; cdr3_aa: CASREGGRDTDYNEQFF